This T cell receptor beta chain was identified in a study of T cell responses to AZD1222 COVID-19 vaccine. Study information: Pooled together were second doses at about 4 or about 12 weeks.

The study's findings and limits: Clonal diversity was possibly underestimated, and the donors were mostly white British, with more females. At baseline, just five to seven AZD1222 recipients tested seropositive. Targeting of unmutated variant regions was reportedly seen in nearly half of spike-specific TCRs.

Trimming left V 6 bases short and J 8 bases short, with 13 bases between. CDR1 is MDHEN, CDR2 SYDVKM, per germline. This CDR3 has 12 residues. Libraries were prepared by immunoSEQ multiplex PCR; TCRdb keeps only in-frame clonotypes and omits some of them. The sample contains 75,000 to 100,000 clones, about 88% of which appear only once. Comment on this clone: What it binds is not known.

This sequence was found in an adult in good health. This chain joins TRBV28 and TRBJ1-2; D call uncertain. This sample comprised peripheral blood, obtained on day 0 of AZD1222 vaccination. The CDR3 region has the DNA TGTGCCAGCAGCTCGAGGGTAGGCGGCTACACCTTC. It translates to CASSSRVGGYTF.